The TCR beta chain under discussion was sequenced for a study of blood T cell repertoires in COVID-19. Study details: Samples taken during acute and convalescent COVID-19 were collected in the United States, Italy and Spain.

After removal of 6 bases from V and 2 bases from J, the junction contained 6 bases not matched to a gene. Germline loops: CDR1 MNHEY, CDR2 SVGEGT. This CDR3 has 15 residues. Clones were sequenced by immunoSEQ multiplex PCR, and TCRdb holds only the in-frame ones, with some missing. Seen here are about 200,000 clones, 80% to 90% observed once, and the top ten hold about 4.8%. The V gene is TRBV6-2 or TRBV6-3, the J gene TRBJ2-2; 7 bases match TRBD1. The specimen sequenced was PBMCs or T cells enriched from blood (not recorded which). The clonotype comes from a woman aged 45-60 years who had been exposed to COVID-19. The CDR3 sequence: CASSRRDSNTGELFF. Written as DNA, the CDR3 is TGTGCCAGCAGCCGACGGGACAGTAACACCGGGGAGCTGTTTTTT.